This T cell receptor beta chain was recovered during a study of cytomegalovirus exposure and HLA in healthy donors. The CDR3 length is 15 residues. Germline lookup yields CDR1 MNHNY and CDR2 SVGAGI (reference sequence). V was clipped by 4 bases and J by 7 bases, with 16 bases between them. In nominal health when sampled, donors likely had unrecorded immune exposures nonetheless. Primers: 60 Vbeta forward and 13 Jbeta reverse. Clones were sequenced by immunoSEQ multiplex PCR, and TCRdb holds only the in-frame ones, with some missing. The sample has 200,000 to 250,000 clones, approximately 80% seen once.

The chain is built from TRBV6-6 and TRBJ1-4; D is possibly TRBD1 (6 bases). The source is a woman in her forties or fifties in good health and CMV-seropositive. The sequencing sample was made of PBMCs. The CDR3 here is CASSSRGHSAEKLFF. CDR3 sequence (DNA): TGTGCCAGCAGTTCCAGGGGACACTCGGCTGAAAAACTGTTTTTT.